Only one count was recorded for the clone carrying this TCR beta chain. In the original workflow: How many nucleated cells were present was estimated from reference gene primer amplification. Method: immunoSEQ multiplex PCR; TCRdb's copy keeps in-frame clones and lacks some. V, J and clone size are those of that table, while D and trimming were read from the DNA. The sample lists 80,000 to 100,000 clones; roughly 87% were seen once. The ends were cut back, 5 bases at V and 3 bases at J, with 25 bases in the middle. From germline, CDR1 is LGHDT and CDR2 YNNKEL (reference sequence). This CDR3 comprises 18 residues. This sample was included in a study of blood T cell repertoires in COVID-19. Study-level background: Nucleic acid was either cDNA or gDNA, and it came from T cells, B-cell-depleted T cells, or PBMCs.

The chain combines TRBV3-1 (or the pseudogene TRBV3-2) with TRBJ1-1, with TRBD1 as a possible D gene (5 bases). The TCR originated in a woman aged 45-65 years with active or convalescent COVID-19. What was sequenced was peripheral blood. The CDR3, as DNA: TGTGCCAGCAGCTATTTCCAAGGGAGGGGACGGTTGGACACTGAAGCTTTCTTT. Protein product: CASSYFQGRGRLDTEAFF.